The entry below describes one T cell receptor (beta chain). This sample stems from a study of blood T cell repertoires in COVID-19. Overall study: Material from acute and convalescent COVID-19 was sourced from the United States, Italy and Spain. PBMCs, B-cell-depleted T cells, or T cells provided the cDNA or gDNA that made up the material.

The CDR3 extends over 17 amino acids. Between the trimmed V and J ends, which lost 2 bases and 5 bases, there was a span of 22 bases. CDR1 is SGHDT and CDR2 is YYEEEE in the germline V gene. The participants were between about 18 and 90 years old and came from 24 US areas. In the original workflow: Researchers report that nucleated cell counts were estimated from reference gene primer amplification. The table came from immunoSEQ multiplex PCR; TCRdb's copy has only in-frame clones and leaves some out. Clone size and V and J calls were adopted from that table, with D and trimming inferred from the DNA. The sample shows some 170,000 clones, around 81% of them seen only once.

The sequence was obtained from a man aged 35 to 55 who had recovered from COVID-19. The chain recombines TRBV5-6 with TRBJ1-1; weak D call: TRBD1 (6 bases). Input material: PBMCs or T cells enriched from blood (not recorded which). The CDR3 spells CASSFSDRTVLVTEAFF. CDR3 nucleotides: TGTGCCAGCAGCTTCTCTGACCGGACAGTATTGGTAACTGAAGCTTTCTTT.